This T cell receptor (beta chain) was obtained from a study of Graves' ophthalmopathy and Graves' hyperthyroidism. In this sample, this clonotype turned up many times. The antigen remains unidentified. Germline V gene data show CDR1 as MGHRA and CDR2 as YSYEKL. V was pared by 3 bases and J by 1 base, with 5 bases of the junction left unmatched. The CDR3 has 15 amino acids. Study results and limitations: Built on 13 signatures, a model told ophthalmopathy apart from stable hyperthyroidism with over 85% sensitivity and under 83% specificity. Ophthalmopathy progression was predicted by the model at less than 71% sensitivity and approximately 72% specificity.

Hyperthyroidism patients were newly diagnosed, under 2 months' duration, aged 18 to 65. Scientists amplified the TCR beta CDR3 regions from RNA transcripts. Second-round multiplex PCR followed a first-round RT-PCR using HTBI primers. One entry per CDR3 protein, called by TCRdb with MiXCR from the multiplex PCR reads. Of hundreds of thousands of distinct CDR3 sequences listed, 15% were seen once; the top ten hold approximately 7%. Sample: peripheral blood. The gene calls are TRBV4-1 and TRBJ1-1; 7 bases align to TRBD1. The clonotype was recovered from a woman younger than 30 with stable Graves' hyperthyroidism. In DNA form, the CDR3 reads TGCGCCAGCAGCCACCTGACAGGGCAGAACACTGAAGCTTTCTTT. Its translation: CASSHLTGQNTEAFF.